The 11 T cell receptor beta chains listed next were all sequenced from one sample in a study of blood T cell repertoires in COVID-19. Here immunoSEQ multiplex PCR was the method, and the copy in TCRdb shows in-frame clones only, minus some. The sample carries a few hundred thousand clones, approximately 90% recorded once. Sequenced: peripheral blood. These receptors were collected from a woman younger than 45 who had recovered from COVID-19.

The chain recombines TRBV2 with TRBJ1-6; D is perhaps TRBD1 (5 bases). Trimming shortened V by 3 bases and J by 8 bases, and 8 bases separated the two germline ends. The CDR3 sequence is 13 residues long. Germline CDR1 is SNHLY and CDR2 is FYNNEI. The DNA of the CDR3 is TGTGCCAGCAGTGAGGGGCCCGATTCACCCCTCCACTTT. It specifies CASSEGPDSPLHF.

The V call is TRBV6-2 or TRBV6-3, the J call TRBJ2-5, with a possible D match to TRBD1 (6 bases). The V end was cut by 5 bases, the J end by 1 base, with 8 bases between. The CDR3 is 13 amino acids. CDR1 is MNHEY, CDR2 SVGEGT, per germline. CDR3 loop: CASSRQAQETQYF. The DNA of the CDR3 is TGTGCCAGCAGTCGACAGGCCCAAGAGACCCAGTACTTC.

This chain joins TRBV5-1 and TRBJ1-5; D gene unclear. The CDR3 runs to 17 residues. V gave up 0 bases and J gave up 2 bases, with 15 bases separating them. Germline lookup yields CDR1 SGHRS and CDR2 YFSETQ. CDR3 sequence (DNA): TGCGCCAGCAGCTTGGCCCCTATAGGTCAGGGCAATCAGCCCCAGCATTTT. Its protein is CASSLAPIGQGNQPQHF.

CDR3 DNA sequence: TGTGCCAGCAGCGCGGGGTCTAGCACAGATACGCAGTATTTT. This translates into CASSAGSSTDTQYF. The chain has TRBV5-4 and TRBJ2-3; a weak D match, TRBD2 (6 bases). V dropped 4 bases and J dropped 0 bases, with 9 bases sitting between them. The length of the CDR3 is 14 residues. Germline loops: CDR1 SGHNT, CDR2 YYREEE (reference sequence).

The chain has TRBV5-6 and TRBJ2-7; D is unresolved. Germline values: CDR1 SGHDT, CDR2 YYEEEE. The V gene lost 0 bases and the J gene lost 7 bases, with 17 bases spanning the gap. The CDR3 consists of 15 residues. The CDR3 protein is CASSLDWMGTREQYF. CDR3 in DNA: TGTGCCAGCAGCTTGGACTGGATGGGCACGAGAGAGCAGTACTTC.

This clone appeared a few times. This chain connects TRBV4-1 to TRBJ1-6; no definite D call. V dropped 1 base and J dropped 5 bases, with 6 bases sitting between them. The germline V gene has CDR1 MGHRA and CDR2 YSYEKL. CDR3 length: 14 amino acids. The CDR3 sequence is CASSQGANNSPLHF. In DNA, the CDR3 is TGCGCCAGCAGCCAAGGCGCCAATAATTCACCCCTCCACTTT.

The V call is TRBV29-1, the J call TRBJ2-5; 8 bases are shared with TRBD1. J was trimmed by 0 bases and V by 3 bases; bases with no gene match: 3. This CDR3 region has 14 residues. In germline, CDR1 is SQVTM, CDR2 ANQGSEA. The CDR3 nucleotides read TGCAGCGTTGAGGCCAGGGGGCACCAAGAGACCCAGTACTTC. It codes for CSVEARGHQETQYF.

The sample holds a few counts of this clone. The chain has TRBV5-1 and TRBJ2-3; a weak D match, TRBD2 (6 bases). The CDR3 totals 15 residues. From germline, CDR1 is SGHRS and CDR2 YFSETQ. V was pared by 3 bases and J by 2 bases, with 13 bases between. DNA of the CDR3: TGCGCCAGCAGCTCCGGGACGGACTACACAGATACGCAGTATTTT. Translating gives CASSSGTDYTDTQYF.

The chain is built from TRBV7-3 and TRBJ2-7; possible D gene TRBD2, 6 bases. Germline V lookup: CDR1 SGHTA, CDR2 FQGTGA. CDR3 length equals 16 residues. V lost 3 bases and J 4 bases, leaving 19 bases between the germline ends. The CDR3 DNA follows: TGTGCCAGCAGCTTGGAGGGTTCCTCCGGTGGGTACGAGCAGTACTTC. Its protein is CASSLEGSSGGYEQYF.

The chain joins TRBV6-5 to TRBJ1-1; D call uncertain. CDR1 and CDR2 from the germline V gene are MNHEY and SVGAGI. The CDR3 covers 14 residues. Trimming took 0 bases from V and 6 from J, leaving 11 bases between them. The CDR3 spells CASSYSDAGSEAFF. In nucleotides, the CDR3 is TGTGCCAGCAGTTACTCTGACGCAGGTTCTGAAGCTTTCTTT.

This clone has a single count. The chain combines TRBV6-6 with TRBJ2-7; TRBD2 agrees at 8 bases. With V trimmed by 7 bases and J by 6 bases, 8 bases remained unmatched. Per the germline V gene, CDR1 is MNHNY and CDR2 is SVGAGI (reference sequence). CDR3 length: 13 amino acids. In nucleotides, the CDR3 is TGTGCCAGCATTCGGACTAGCCCCCTCGAGCAGTACTTC. Translating gives CASIRTSPLEQYF.